Presented here are 21 T cell receptor beta chains from one specimen sequenced in a study of tumor and adjacent non-tumor tissue in lung cancer. The template was RNA from unsorted bulk tissue. The library came from three nested PCR rounds adapted from ARM-PCR protocols. TCRdb used MiXCR to reprocess the multiplex PCR reads, holding one entry per CDR3 protein. The data hold 120,000 or so distinct CDR3 sequences, with approximately 71% observed a single time. Material for sequencing was lung tumor tissue. These receptors were obtained from a man aged 25 to 40 with non-small cell lung cancer.

The count of this clonotype is one. Given a much more abundant clone one base away, this may be a read error. J is TRBJ2-7 and V is TRBV12-3 or TRBV12-4; TRBD1 agrees at 7 bases. The CDR3 is made up of 14 amino acids. CDR3 region: CATSFSTGNYEQYF. The CDR3 DNA sequence: TGTGCCACCAGTTTCTCGACAGGGAACTACGAGCAGTACTTC.

Regarding this clonotype: An end of the junction differs from the germline gene, which may be a read error. In DNA, the CDR3 is TGTGCCATCCGTGAGTCGGCCACCGCCTACGAGCAGTACTTC. Protein sequence: CAIRESATAYEQYF. The rearrangement uses TRBV10-3 and TRBJ2-7; D gene ambiguous. The germline V gene encodes CDR1 ENHRY and CDR2 SYGVKD. CDR3 length equals 14 residues.

Details on this clonotype: The final CDR3 position lacks the conserved phenylalanine or tryptophan, pointing to a likely read error. No DNA is shown, since the ends of the CDR3 on it are uncertain; the CDR3 is the one TCRdb lists. The chain combines TRBV20-1 with TRBJ1-1; the D call of TRBD1 is as the table states it, not checked on the DNA. The CDR3 length equals 14 residues, ends included. Germline lookup yields CDR1 DFQATT and CDR2 SNEGSKA (reference sequence). This CDR3 reads CSASYLGGNTEGFL.

This rearrangement joins TRBV7-9 to TRBJ2-7; D gene uncertain. Germline values: CDR1 SEHNR, CDR2 FQNEAQ (reference sequence). The V and J ends lost 1 base and 3 bases respectively, with 7 bases between them. The length of the CDR3 is 13 residues. CDR3 sequence: CASSLGSNYEQYF. In DNA, the CDR3 is TGTGCCAGCAGCTTAGGTTCCAACTACGAGCAGTACTTC.

The sample holds many counts of this clonotype. This sequence joins TRBV20-1 and TRBJ2-3; 7 bases are a match to TRBD1. With V trimmed by 6 bases and J by 0 bases, 6 bases remained unmatched. CDR1 is DFQATT, CDR2 SNEGSKA, per germline (reference sequence). The CDR3 has 14 residues. CDR3 sequence: CSAQTGISTDTQYF. CDR3 sequence (DNA): TGCAGTGCCCAGACAGGGATTAGCACAGATACGCAGTATTTT.

Worth noting for this clonotype: One end of the junction varies from germline; a read error may be responsible. The J gene is TRBJ2-5, the V gene TRBV11-1, with unresolved D. Germline V CDR1 and CDR2: SGHAT, FQDESV (reference sequence). This CDR3 has 14 residues. DNA for the CDR3: TGTGCCATCAGCCCTAGAACTACCCAAGAGACCCAGTACTTC. Protein sequence: CAISPRTTQETQYF.

The sample holds many counts of this clonotype. The V call is TRBV24-1, the J call TRBJ2-1, with TRBD1 matching 8 bases. CDR3 length: 15 residues. Unmatched junction bases numbered 8, after V lost 4 bases and J lost 7 bases. CDR1 and CDR2 from the germline V gene are KGHDR and SFDVKD. The CDR3 sequence is CATSESGGDRNEQFF. The CDR3, as DNA: TGTGCCACCAGTGAATCAGGGGGCGACAGGAATGAGCAGTTCTTC.

Regarding this clonotype: This may be a read error, as it is one base from a much larger clone. The conserved phenylalanine or tryptophan is not found at the CDR3 terminus, so this likely reflects a read error. The genes are TRBV20-1 and TRBJ2-1; D unclear. The germline gives CDR1 DFQATT, CDR2 SNEGSKA (reference sequence). The CDR3 is made up of 12 amino acids. The V end was cut by 6 bases, the J end by 3 bases, with 9 bases between. The CDR3 is CSAPTGYNEQFI. CDR3 sequence (DNA): TGCAGTGCGCCAACTGGCTACAATGAGCAGTTCATC.

A remark on this clonotype: The junction does not match germline at one end; this may be a read error. V gene TRBV20-1 combines with J gene TRBJ2-3, with 8 bases aligning to TRBD2. The CDR3 is 13 amino acids. The V gene's germline CDR1 is DFQATT and CDR2 SNEGSKA (reference sequence). CDR3 DNA: TGCAGTCCGAAGGATGCGGGGGGCGATATGCAGTATTTT. This codes for CSPKDAGGDMQYF.

This clonotype occurred many times. V usage is TRBV4-1 and J usage is TRBJ1-5; no clear D. The CDR3 is 12 amino acids. CDR1 and CDR2 (germline): MGHRA, YSYEKL. V lost 1 base to trimming and J lost 6 bases, with 4 bases between them. The CDR3 DNA sequence: TGCGCCAGCAGCCAAGTGGGTCAGCCCCAGCATTTT. It is translated as CASSQVGQPQHF.

With regard to this clonotype: This may be a read error, as it is one base from a much larger clone. The final CDR3 position lacks the conserved phenylalanine or tryptophan, pointing to a likely read error. The rearrangement links TRBV4-1 to TRBJ2-7, with TRBD1 identical over 8 bases. The CDR3 has 15 residues. V shed 4 bases and J 3 bases; nucleotides not matched to a gene: 8. The germline gives CDR1 MGHRA, CDR2 YSYEKL. The CDR3 is CASSPGQGGDYEQYL. Written as DNA, the CDR3 is TGCGCCAGCAGCCCAGGACAGGGAGGTGACTACGAGCAGTACCTC.

Comments on this clonotype: Given a much more abundant clone one base away, this may be a read error. The chain links TRBV29-1 to TRBJ2-3; D gene unclear. The V end lost 5 bases, the J end lost 0 bases, and 6 bases lay between the germline ends. The CDR3 consists of 12 residues. Looked up from germline, CDR1 is SQVTM and CDR2 is ANQGSEA. CDR3: CSVMKSTDTQYF. CDR3 in DNA: TGCAGCGTTATGAAGAGCACAGATACGCAGTATTTT.

This clonotype was seen only a few times. CDR3 loop: CASSLGRYYPQPQHF. The CDR3, as DNA: TGTGCCAGCAGCTTGGGTCGGTATTATCCTCAGCCCCAGCATTTT. The chain employs TRBV5-6 and TRBJ1-5; D remains ambiguous. The CDR3 is 15 amino acids. The V end was cut by 0 bases, the J end by 6 bases, with 13 bases between. CDR1 and CDR2 from the germline V gene are SGHDT and YYEEEE.

This clonotype was found many times. The chain joins TRBV20-1 to TRBJ2-7; 11 bases line up with TRBD2. Looked up from germline, CDR1 is DFQATT and CDR2 is SNEGSKA (reference sequence). With V trimmed by 0 bases and J by 2 bases, 6 bases remained unmatched. The CDR3 consists of 16 residues. The CDR3 region is CSARDFGTSGAYEQYF. CDR3 nucleotide sequence: TGCAGTGCTAGAGATTTCGGGACTAGCGGAGCCTACGAGCAGTACTTC.

Remarks on this clonotype: In this CDR3 the conserved last residue, phenylalanine or tryptophan, is missing, so a read error is likely. The chain uses TRBV4-3 and TRBJ2-1; perhaps TRBD2 as D (6 bases). Trimming left V 0 bases short and J 1 base short, with 13 bases between. The germline CDR1 and CDR2 sequences are LGHNA and YSLEER. The CDR3 is 17 residues long. CDR3 DNA: TGCGCCAGCAGCCAAGAAGGAGGGGCGGGTTCCTACAATGAGCAGTTCTTA. Protein: CASSQEGGAGSYNEQFL.

The V call is TRBV12-3 or TRBV12-4, the J call TRBJ1-3, with D unclear. CDR3 length equals 13 residues. V dropped 6 bases and J dropped 3 bases, with 9 bases sitting between them. CDR3 bases: TGTGCCAGCAGGTTCTGGCGTGGAAACACCATATATTTT. It translates to CASRFWRGNTIYF.

Comment on this clonotype: A junction end diverges from the germline sequence, so it may reflect a read error. The chain carries TRBV12-3 or TRBV12-4 and TRBJ2-1; 7 bases fit TRBD2. This CDR3 spans 12 amino acids. CDR3 in DNA: TGTGTCAGCAGTTCAGCCGGGACTAAGCAGATCTTC. As protein: CVSSSAGTKQIF.

The table lists this clonotype with a count of one. The junction does not match germline at one end; this may be a read error. V usage is TRBV5-4 and J usage is TRBJ2-7; 14 bases fit TRBD2. Germline V CDR1 and CDR2: SGHNT, YYREEE (reference sequence). The CDR3 loop spans 15 amino acids. CDR3 in DNA: TGTGCGAGCAGCCATCGACTAGCGGGGGGGTACAGGCAGTACTTC. Protein: CASSHRLAGGYRQYF. The entire variable domain, with the rest obtained from reference TRBV5-4 and TRBJ2-7, is as follows: ETGVTQSPTHLIKTRGQQVTLRCSSQSGHNTVSWYQQALGQGPQFIFQYYREEENGRGNFPPRFSGLQFPNYSSELNVNALELDDSALYLCASSHRLAGGYRQYFGPGTRLTVT.

The chain carries TRBV11-2 and TRBJ1-2; D possibly corresponds to TRBD1 (5 bases). Per germline, CDR1 SGHAT and CDR2 FQNNGV. With 10 bases removed from V and 6 bases from J, the gap between germline ends came to 12 bases. The CDR3 loop spans 11 amino acids. The CDR3 DNA follows: TGTGCCAACAGGATAGAGGATGGCTACACCTTC. It yields the protein CANRIEDGYTF. Filled out from reference TRBV11-2 and TRBJ1-2, the complete variable domain reads EAGVAQSPRYKIIEKRQSVAFWCNPISGHATLYWYQQILGQGPKLLIQFQNNGVVDDSQLPKDRFSAERLKGVDSTLKIQPAKLEDSAVYLCANRIEDGYTFGSGTRLTVV.

For this clonotype: This clone may be a read error of a much larger clone one base away. The V and J genes are TRBV20-1 and TRBJ1-2, with a possible D match to TRBD1 (5 bases). V lost 8 bases and J 2 bases, leaving 15 bases between the germline ends. CDR1 is DFQATT, CDR2 SNEGSKA, per germline (reference sequence). The length of the CDR3 is 13 residues. The CDR3 spells CSTTSRANYGYTF. The DNA for the CDR3 is TGCAGTACTACATCCAGGGCCAACTATGGCTACACCTTC.

The table lists this clonotype with a few counts. The chain employs TRBV5-1 and TRBJ2-5; D may be TRBD1 (6 bases). Germline CDR1 SGHRS, CDR2 YFSETQ. The ends were cut back, 9 bases at V and 1 base at J, with 13 bases in the middle. The CDR3 runs to 13 residues. CDR3 coding DNA: TGCGCCACCAAACAGGGCCTCCAAGAGACCCAGTACTTC. Protein: CATKQGLQETQYF.